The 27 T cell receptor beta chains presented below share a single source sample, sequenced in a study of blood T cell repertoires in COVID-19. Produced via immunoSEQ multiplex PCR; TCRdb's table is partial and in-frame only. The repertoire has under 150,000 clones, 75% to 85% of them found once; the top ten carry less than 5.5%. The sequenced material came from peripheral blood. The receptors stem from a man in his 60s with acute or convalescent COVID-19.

The CDR3 DNA is TGTGCCAGCAGTCGACTAGCGGCCGGCACAGATACGCAGTATTTT. It specifies CASSRLAAGTDTQYF. The chain has TRBV6-5 and TRBJ2-3; TRBD2 matches at 9 bases. This CDR3 has 15 amino acids. After removal of 5 bases from V and 1 base from J, the junction contained 4 bases not matched to a gene. The germline gives CDR1 MNHEY, CDR2 SVGAGI.

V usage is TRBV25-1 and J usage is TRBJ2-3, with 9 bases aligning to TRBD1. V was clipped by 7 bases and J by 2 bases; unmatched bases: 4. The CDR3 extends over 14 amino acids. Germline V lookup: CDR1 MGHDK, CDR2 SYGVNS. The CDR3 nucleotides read TGTGCCAGCACCGGGACAGGGCTCACAGATACGCAGTATTTT. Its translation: CASTGTGLTDTQYF. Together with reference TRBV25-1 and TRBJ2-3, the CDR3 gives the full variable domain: EADIYQTPRYLVIGTGKKITLECSQTMGHDKMYWYQQDPGMELHLIHYSYGVNSTEKGDLSSESTVSRIRTEHFPLTLESARPSHTSQYLCASTGTGLTDTQYFGPGTRLTVL.

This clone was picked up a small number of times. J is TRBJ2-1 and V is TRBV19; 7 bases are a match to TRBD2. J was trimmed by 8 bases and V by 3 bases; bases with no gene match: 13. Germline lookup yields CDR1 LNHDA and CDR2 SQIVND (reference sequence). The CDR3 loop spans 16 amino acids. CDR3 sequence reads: CASSIGGSWSLYEQFF. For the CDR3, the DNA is TGTGCCAGTAGTATTGGCGGGAGTTGGAGTTTGTATGAGCAGTTCTTC. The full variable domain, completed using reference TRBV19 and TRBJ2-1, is DGGITQSPKYLFRKEGQNVTLSCEQNLNHDAMYWYRQDPGQGLRLIYYSQIVNDFQKGDIAEGYSVSREKKESFPLTVTSAQKNPTAFYLCASSIGGSWSLYEQFFGPGTRLTVL.

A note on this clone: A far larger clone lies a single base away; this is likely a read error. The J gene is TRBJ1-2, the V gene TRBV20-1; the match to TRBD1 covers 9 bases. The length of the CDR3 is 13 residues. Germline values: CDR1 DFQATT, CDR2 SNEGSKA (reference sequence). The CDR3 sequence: CSASSGQGYVYTF. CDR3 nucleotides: TGCAGTGCTAGTTCCGGACAGGGGTATGTCTACACCTTC.

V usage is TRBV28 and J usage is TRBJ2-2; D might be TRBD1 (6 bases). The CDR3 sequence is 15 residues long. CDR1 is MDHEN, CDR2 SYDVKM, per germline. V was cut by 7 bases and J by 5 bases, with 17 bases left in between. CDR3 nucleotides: TGTGCCAGCAACCGCCCAGGGGCGGGTACCGGGGAGCTGTTTTTT. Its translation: CASNRPGAGTGELFF.

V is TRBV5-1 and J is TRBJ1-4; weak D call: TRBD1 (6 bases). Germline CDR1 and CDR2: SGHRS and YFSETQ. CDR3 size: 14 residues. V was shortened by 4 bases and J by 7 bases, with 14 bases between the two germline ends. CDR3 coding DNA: TGCGCCAGCAGCGGGGGCCTCCGGGGTGAAAAACTGTTTTTT. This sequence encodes CASSGGLRGEKLFF.

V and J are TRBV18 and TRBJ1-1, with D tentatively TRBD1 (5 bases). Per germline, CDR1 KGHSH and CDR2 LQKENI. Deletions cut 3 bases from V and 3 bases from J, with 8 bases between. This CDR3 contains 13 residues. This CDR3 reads CASSPGGDTEAFF. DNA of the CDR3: TGTGCCAGCTCACCGGGGGGGGACACTGAAGCTTTCTTT.

CDR3 DNA sequence: TGTGCCAGCAGCCCACGGGCGGGGACCTCGGCGCTCGAGCAGTACTTC. Encoded protein: CASSPRAGTSALEQYF. The chain combines TRBV7-9 with TRBJ2-7; D possibly corresponds to TRBD2 (6 bases). Trimming stripped 5 bases from V and 6 bases from J, with 23 bases between. CDR1 and CDR2 (germline): SEHNR, FQNEAQ (reference sequence). This CDR3 has 16 amino acids.

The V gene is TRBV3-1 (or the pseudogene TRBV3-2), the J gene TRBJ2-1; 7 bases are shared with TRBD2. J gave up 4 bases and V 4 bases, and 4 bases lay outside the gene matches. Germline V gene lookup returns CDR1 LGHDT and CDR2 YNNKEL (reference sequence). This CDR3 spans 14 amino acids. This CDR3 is CASSRWEGYNEQFF. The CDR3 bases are TGTGCCAGCAGCCGGTGGGAGGGATACAATGAGCAGTTCTTC.

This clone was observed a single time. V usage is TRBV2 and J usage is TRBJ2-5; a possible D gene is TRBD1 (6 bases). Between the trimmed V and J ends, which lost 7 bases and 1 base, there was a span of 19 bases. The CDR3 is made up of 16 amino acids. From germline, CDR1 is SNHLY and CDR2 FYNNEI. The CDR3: CASKSVSAGAQETQYF. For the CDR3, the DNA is TGTGCCAGCAAATCGGTATCGGCAGGGGCCCAAGAGACCCAGTACTTC.

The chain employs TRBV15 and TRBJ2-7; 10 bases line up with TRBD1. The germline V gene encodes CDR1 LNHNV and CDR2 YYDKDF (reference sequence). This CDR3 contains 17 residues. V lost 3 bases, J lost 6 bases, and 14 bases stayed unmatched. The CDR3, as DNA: TGTGCCACCAGCAGTTCCCGCTGGGGGACAGGGGAATTCGAGCAGTACTTC. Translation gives CATSSSRWGTGEFEQYF.

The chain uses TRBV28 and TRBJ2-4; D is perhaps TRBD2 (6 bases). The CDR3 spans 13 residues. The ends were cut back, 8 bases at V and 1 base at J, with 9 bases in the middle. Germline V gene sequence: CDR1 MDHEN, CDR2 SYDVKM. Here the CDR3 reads CASSRDAKNIQYF. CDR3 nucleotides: TGTGCCAGCTCGCGGGACGCCAAAAACATTCAGTACTTC.

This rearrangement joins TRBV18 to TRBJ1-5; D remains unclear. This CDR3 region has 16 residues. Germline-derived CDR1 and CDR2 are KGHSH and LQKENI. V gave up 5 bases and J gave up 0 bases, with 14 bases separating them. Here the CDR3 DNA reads TGTGCCAGCTCATTAGGTTTAGAGGATAGCAATCAGCCCCAGCATTTT. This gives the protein CASSLGLEDSNQPQHF.

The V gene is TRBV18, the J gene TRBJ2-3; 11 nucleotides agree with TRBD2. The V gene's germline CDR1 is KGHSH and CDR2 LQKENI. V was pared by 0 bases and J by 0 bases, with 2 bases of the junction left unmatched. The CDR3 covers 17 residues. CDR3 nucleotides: TGTGCCAGCTCACCACCCGGACTAGCGGGTAGCACAGATACGCAGTATTTT. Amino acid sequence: CASSPPGLAGSTDTQYF.

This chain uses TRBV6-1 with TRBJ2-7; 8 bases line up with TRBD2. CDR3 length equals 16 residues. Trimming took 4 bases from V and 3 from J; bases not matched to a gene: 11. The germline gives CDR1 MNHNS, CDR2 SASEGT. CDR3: CASSARRLASHYEQYF. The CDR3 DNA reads TGTGCCAGCAGTGCTCGTAGACTAGCGTCCCACTACGAGCAGTACTTC.

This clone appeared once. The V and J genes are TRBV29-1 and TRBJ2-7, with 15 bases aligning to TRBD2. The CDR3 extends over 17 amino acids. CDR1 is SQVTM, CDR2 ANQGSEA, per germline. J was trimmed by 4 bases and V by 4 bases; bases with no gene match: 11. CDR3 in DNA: TGCAGCGTTGCCGGGACTAGCGGGAGGTTGGAACTTTACGAGCAGTACTTC. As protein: CSVAGTSGRLELYEQYF.

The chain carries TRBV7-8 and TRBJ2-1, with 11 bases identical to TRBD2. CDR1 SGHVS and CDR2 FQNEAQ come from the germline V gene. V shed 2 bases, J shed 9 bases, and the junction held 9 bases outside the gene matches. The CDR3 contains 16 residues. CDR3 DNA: TGTGCCAGCAGCTTACTGCTACTAGCGGGAGTCGGTGAGCAGTTCTTC. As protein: CASSLLLLAGVGEQFF.

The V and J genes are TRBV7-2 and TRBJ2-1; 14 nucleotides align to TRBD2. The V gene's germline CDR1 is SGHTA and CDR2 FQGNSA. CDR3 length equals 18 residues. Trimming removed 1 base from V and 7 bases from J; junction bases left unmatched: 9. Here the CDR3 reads CASSLVGLGLAGENEQFF. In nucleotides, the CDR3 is TGTGCCAGCAGCTTAGTAGGTCTGGGACTAGCGGGAGAGAATGAGCAGTTCTTC. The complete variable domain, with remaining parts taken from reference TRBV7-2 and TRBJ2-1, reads GAGVSQSPSNKVTEKGKDVELRCDPISGHTALYWYRQSLGQGLEFLIYFQGNSAPDKSGLPSDRFSAERTGGSVSTLTIQRTQQEDSAVYLCASSLVGLGLAGENEQFFGPGTRLTVL.

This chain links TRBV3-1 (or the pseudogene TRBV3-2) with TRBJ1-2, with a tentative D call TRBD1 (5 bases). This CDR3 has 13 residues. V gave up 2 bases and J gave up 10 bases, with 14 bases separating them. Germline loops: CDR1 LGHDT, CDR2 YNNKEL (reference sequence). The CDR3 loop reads CASSQLRVPDYTF. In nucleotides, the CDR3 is TGTGCCAGCAGCCAACTCAGGGTGCCGGACTACACCTTC.

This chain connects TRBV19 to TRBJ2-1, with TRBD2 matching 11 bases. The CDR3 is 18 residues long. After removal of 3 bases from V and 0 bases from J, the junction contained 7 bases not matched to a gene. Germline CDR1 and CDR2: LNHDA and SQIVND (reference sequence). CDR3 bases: TGTGCCAGTAGTATGTCTAGCGGGAGGTACGTCTCCTACAATGAGCAGTTCTTC. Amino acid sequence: CASSMSSGRYVSYNEQFF.

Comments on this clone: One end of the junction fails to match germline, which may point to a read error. CDR3 amino acids: CASTLEGQENTEAFF. The DNA for the CDR3 is TGTGCCAGCACCTTAGAGGGACAGGAGAACACTGAAGCTTTCTTT. The chain links TRBV7-8 to TRBJ1-1; 8 nucleotides line up with TRBD1. CDR3 size: 15 residues. Germline loops: CDR1 SGHVS, CDR2 FQNEAQ.

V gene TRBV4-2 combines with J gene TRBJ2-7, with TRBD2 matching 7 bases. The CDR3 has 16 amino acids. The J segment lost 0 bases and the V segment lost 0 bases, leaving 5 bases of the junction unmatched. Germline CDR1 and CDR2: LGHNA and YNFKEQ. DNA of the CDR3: TGTGCCAGCAGCCAAGAACGCGGGAGTGTCTCCTACGAGCAGTACTTC. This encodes CASSQERGSVSYEQYF.

CDR3 coding DNA: TGTGCCAGCAGTGCCACGGGACAGGGGCATCAGCCCCAGCATTTT. It encodes CASSATGQGHQPQHF. V usage is TRBV27 and J usage is TRBJ1-5; 10 bases agree with TRBD1. Germline loops: CDR1 MNHEY, CDR2 SMNVEV (reference sequence). The CDR3 sequence is 15 residues long. Trimming cost V 5 bases and J 5 bases; bases outside gene matches: 6.

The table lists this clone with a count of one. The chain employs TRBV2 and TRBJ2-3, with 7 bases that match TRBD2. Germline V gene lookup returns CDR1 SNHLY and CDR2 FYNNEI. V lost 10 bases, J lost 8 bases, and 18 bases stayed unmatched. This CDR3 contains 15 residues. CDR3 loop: CATHGLGARRGTQYF. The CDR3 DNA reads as TGTGCCACCCACGGACTAGGGGCCCGTCGGGGTACGCAGTATTTT.

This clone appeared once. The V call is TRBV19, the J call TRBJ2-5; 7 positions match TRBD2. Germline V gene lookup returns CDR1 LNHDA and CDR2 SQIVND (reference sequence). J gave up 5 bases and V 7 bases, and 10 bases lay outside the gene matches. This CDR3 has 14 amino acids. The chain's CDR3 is CASTPRRGLETQYF. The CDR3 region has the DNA TGTGCCAGTACCCCGAGGCGGGGGTTGGAGACCCAGTACTTC.

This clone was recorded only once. The CDR3 sequence: CASTTGTSGYNEQFF. CDR3 nucleotide sequence: TGCGCCAGCACCACCGGGACTAGCGGATACAATGAGCAGTTCTTC. J is TRBJ2-1 and V is TRBV5-1, with 11 bases matching TRBD2. The CDR3 spans 15 residues. With V trimmed by 6 bases and J by 4 bases, 6 bases remained unmatched. The V gene's germline CDR1 is SGHRS and CDR2 YFSETQ.

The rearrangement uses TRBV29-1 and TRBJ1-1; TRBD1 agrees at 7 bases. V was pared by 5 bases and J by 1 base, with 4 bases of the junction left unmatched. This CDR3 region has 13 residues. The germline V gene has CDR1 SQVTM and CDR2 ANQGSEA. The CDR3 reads CSVHRDRNTEAFF. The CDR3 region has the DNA TGCAGCGTTCACCGGGACAGGAACACTGAAGCTTTCTTT.